This TCR beta chain appears in the sequencing data of a study of blood T cells in healthy people across ages (dated by TCRdb to 2013 to 2016). Regarding the research as a whole: Template switching captured roughly one uniquely barcoded TCR beta cDNA molecule per two T cells in model experiments. The donors were divided into four age groups: young (average around 15 years), middle-aged (roughly 40), aged (approximately 64) and long-lived (roughly 82). Two additional independent replicas of 1 million unique cDNA reads from the same blood draw were analyzed for two donors (one aged 18 to 30 and one aged 80 or older). To track age-related changes in TCR beta repertoire diversity, the study relied on deep sequencing normalized with unique cDNA molecular identifiers. The investigation overall reported the following: Observed TCR beta diversity per million T cells fell roughly linearly with age, and a significant reduction was already apparent by age roughly 41. Because profiling used bulk unsorted PBMCs, naive and antigen-experienced compartments could not be compared conclusively. Estimates of total diversity based on one million sequenced T cells were considered lower bounds and underestimates. There was a strong correlation between observed TCR beta diversity and the percentage of naive T cells measured by flow cytometry. Compared with the aged group, the long-lived group had more naive CD4+ T cells, fewer expanded clones and increased TCR diversity, a pattern suggesting age selection. Because donor CMV infection status was unknown, age-related changes in expanded clonotypes were potentially confounded.

The donors were 40 or so Caucasian individuals from Russia, aged roughly 6 to 100 years, who were systemically healthy. Around 9.8 milliliters of peripheral blood were collected from each donor into EDTA-treated Vacutainer tubes. Ficoll-Paque density-gradient centrifugation was used to isolate PBMCs, with at least 6 million obtained per sample. Total RNA was extracted from PBMCs with Trizol reagent, with at least 5.5 micrograms obtained per sample. Naive CD45RAhigh/CD27high T cell percentages were measured by flow cytometry on a PBMC aliquot from every donor. The library was prepared using 5' RACE. The sequencer listed for this sample is Illumina HiSeq 2500. The second PCR ran for roughly 7 to 11 cycles and used a J-beta primer mix along with a sample-barcoded 5' primer. A unique molecular identifier was introduced onto each TCR beta cDNA molecule by a template-switch 5' adaptor carrying 12 random nucleotides. Each sample yielded at least 3 million CDR3-containing paired-end reads. First-strand cDNA synthesis was performed from all RNA using the Mint cDNA synthesis kit, with priming by a TRBC-specific oligonucleotide. All cDNA was treated with uracil-DNA glycosylase and then went through a first 18-cycle PCR with the universal primers M1SS and BC2_uni_R. As for the original processing: Normalization of each sample was performed by random selection of 1 million high-quality reads, each carrying a distinct molecular identifier. Instead of being binned into consensus sequences, reads that shared molecular identifiers were thrown out. CDR3 identification, clonotype clustering and error correction used MiTCR with a Q25 quality threshold and the strictest error-elimination algorithm. Lower-bound total TCR beta diversity was estimated with a nonparametric unseen species model using Euler transformation. In TCRdb, the public reads were trimmed at Q25 with fastp and aligned with MiXCR, with productive beta chains retained. CDR3 protein sequences are deduplicated, and each keeps its most common genes and DNA. The V and J calls reflect TCRdb's pipeline rather than the authors' work. The sample table lists roughly 700,000 distinct CDR3 sequences, around 25% of them with a count of one. The ten largest clones capture 9.4% of the sample.

Via the germline V gene, CDR1 is MDHEN and CDR2 SYDVKM. The CDR3 measures 13 amino acids from cysteine to phenylalanine. CDR3 DNA only is kept here, 39 bases in frame from base 1. Remarks on this clonotype: The antigen it recognizes is unknown. Per-base quality was not reported, and no clone a single base away is much larger than it.

The data were also submitted as part of a second study, on T cells of mothers and their children. Per that second paper: Donors were nine systemically healthy Caucasian individuals: three mothers and their six children. cDNA synthesis consumed the entire amount of extracted RNA, loaded at about 1.5 ug RNA in each 15 ul reaction. In the second PCR, the M1S primer introduced both the sample barcodes and 2-4 random nucleotides. More than 8.5 million TCR beta CDR3 reads were obtained from each mother, and millions of reads were obtained from each child. Thymic selection similarly shapes TCR recombination output in related and unrelated pairs, with minor effect from inherited differences. Normalized repertoire overlap was always slightly but never significantly higher in related than unrelated mother-child pairs. No persistent microchimeric T cell clones were found, with a detection sensitivity of 75 to 100 clones per million clonotypes. To look for features that set related mother-child pairs apart from unrelated individuals, the researchers ran deep NGS to compare the TCR beta repertoires of mothers and children. On average, the children were around 11 +/- 4 years old, while the mothers were about 37 +/- 4 years old. After adapter ligation with NEBNext reagents, the libraries were sequenced on Illumina HiSeq 2000 with 100+100 nt paired-end reads. To prevent cross-contamination, the mother and child libraries were prepared one month apart and sequenced in separate runs. Between about 500,000 and 2,100,000 distinct TCR beta clonotypes were identified per donor. Naive TCR beta clonotypes were estimated from low-frequency clonotypes matched to each donor's FACS-determined naive share, without sorting.

The sequencing sample was made of blood. The V and J segments used are TRBV28 and TRBJ2-5, with an unclear D gene assignment. The DNA end lines up better with TRBJ2-7; the J call may be wrong. The sequence was obtained from a boy between 5 and 17 years old in good health. The CDR3 loop reads CASSLSLGYEQYF. The nucleotides read TGTGCCAGCAGTTTATCTCTAGGCTACGAGCAGTACTTC.